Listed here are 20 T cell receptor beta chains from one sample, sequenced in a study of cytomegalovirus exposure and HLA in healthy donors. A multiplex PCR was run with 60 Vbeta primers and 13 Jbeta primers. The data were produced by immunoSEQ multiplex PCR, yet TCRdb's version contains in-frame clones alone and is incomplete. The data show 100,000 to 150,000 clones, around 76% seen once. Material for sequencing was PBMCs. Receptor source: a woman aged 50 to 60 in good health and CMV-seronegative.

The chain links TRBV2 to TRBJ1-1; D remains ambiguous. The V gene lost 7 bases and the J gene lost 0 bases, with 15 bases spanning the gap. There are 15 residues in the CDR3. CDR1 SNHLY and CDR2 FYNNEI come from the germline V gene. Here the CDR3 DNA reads TGTGCCAGCAAAATGAGGTTTTCTATGAACACTGAAGCTTTCTTT. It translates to CASKMRFSMNTEAFF.

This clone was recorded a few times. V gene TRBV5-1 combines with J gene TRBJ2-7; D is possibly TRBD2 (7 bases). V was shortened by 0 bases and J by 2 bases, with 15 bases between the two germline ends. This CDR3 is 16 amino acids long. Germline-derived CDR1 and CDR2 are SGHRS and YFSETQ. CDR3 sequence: CASSLEGGGPTYEQYF. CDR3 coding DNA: TGCGCCAGCAGCTTGGAGGGAGGGGGTCCCACCTACGAGCAGTACTTC.

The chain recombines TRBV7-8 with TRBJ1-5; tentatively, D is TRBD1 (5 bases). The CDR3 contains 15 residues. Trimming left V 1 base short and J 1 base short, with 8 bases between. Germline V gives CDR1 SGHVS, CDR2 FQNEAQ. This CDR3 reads CASSLGQGSNQPQHF. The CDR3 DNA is TGTGCCAGCAGCTTAGGGCAGGGAAGCAATCAGCCCCAGCATTTT.

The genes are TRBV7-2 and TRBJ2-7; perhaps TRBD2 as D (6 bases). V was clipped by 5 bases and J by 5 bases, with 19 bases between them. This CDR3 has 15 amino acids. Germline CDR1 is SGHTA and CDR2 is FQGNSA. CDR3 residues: CASSPAVGDFHEQYF. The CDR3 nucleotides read TGTGCCAGCAGCCCGGCGGTGGGGGACTTCCACGAGCAGTACTTC.

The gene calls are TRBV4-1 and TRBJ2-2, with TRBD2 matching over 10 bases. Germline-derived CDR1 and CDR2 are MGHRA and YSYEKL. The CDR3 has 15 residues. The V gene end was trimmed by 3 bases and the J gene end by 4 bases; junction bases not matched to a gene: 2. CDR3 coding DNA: TGCGCCAGCAGCCAGAGCGGGAGGGCCACCGGGGAGCTGTTTTTT. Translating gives CASSQSGRATGELFF.

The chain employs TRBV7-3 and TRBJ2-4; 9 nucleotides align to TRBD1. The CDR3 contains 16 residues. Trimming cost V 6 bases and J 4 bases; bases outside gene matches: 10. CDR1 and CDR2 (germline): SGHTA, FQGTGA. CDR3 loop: CASRIRDRDRKNIQYF. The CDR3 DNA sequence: TGTGCCAGCAGGATCCGGGACAGGGATAGAAAAAACATTCAGTACTTC.

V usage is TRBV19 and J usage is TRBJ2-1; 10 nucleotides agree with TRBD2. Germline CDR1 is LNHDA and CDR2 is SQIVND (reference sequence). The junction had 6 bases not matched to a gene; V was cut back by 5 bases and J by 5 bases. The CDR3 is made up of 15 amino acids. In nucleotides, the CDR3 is TGTGCCAGTAGTCCCGGGACTAGCGATCACAATGAGCAGTTCTTC. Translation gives CASSPGTSDHNEQFF.

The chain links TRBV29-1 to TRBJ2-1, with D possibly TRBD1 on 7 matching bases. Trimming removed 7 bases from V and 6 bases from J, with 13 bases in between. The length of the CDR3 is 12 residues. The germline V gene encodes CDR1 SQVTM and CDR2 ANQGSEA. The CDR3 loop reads CSGSQGGNEQFF. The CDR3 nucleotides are TGCAGCGGGAGCCAGGGGGGCAATGAGCAGTTCTTC.

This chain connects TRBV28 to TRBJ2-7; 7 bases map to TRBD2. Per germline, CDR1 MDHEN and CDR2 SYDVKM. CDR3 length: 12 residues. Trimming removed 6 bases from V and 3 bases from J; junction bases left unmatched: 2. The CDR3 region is CASSLAVYEQYF. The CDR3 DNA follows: TGTGCCAGCAGCCTAGCGGTCTACGAGCAGTACTTC.

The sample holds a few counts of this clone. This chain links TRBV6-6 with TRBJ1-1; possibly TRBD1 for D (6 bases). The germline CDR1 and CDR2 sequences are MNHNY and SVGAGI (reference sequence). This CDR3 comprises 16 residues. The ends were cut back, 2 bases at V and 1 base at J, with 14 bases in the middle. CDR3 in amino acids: CASSYIRQVRNTEAFF. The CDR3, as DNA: TGTGCCAGCAGTTACATTCGACAGGTCAGGAACACTGAAGCTTTCTTT.

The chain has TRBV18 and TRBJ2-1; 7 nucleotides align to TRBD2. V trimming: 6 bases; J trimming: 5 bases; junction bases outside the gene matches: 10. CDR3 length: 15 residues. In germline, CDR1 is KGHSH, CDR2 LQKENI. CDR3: CASSPLAVSDNEQFF. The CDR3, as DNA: TGTGCCAGCTCCCCTCTAGCGGTGTCCGACAATGAGCAGTTCTTC.

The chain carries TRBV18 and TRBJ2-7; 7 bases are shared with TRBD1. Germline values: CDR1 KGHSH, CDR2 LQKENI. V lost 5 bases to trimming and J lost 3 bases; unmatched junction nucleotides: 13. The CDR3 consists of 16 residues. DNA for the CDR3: TGTGCCAGCTCAATGCTTTCCGGGACAGATTTCTACGAGCAGTACTTC. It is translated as CASSMLSGTDFYEQYF.

The CDR3, as DNA: TGTGCCATCAGTGAGTCGATAGGCGGGGGCGCTGGGGCCAACGTCCTGACTTTC. Its protein product is CAISESIGGGAGANVLTF. V usage is TRBV10-3 and J usage is TRBJ2-6; a possible D gene is TRBD2 (7 bases). Germline V lookup: CDR1 ENHRY, CDR2 SYGVKD. The CDR3 is 18 residues long. The V and J ends lost 0 bases and 2 bases respectively, with 14 bases between them.

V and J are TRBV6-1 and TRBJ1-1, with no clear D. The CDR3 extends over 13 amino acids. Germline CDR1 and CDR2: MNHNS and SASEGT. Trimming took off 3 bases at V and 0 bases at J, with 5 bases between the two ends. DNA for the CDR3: TGTGCCAGCAGTGACAGTATGAACACTGAAGCTTTCTTT. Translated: CASSDSMNTEAFF.

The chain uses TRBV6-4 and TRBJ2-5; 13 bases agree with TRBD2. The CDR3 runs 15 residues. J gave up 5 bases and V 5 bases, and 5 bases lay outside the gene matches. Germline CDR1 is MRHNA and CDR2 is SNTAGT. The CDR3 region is CASSRTSGSGETQYF. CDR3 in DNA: TGTGCCAGCAGTCGGACTAGCGGGAGTGGGGAGACCCAGTACTTC.

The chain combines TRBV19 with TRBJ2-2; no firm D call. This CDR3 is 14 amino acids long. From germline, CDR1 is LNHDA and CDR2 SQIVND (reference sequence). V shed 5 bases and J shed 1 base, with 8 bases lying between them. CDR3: CASSSTGNTGELFF. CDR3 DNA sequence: TGTGCCAGTAGTTCCACGGGGAACACCGGGGAGCTGTTTTTT.

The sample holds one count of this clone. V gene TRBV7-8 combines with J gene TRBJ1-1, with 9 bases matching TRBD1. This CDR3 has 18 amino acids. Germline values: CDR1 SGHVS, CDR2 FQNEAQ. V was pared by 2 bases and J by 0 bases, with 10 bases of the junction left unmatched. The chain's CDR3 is CASSLITGTGRMNTEAFF. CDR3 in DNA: TGTGCCAGCAGCTTAATCACCGGGACAGGGAGAATGAACACTGAAGCTTTCTTT.

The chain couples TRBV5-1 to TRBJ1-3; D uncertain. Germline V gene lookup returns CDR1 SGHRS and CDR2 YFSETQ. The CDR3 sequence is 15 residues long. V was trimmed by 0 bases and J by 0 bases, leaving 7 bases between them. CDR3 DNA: TGCGCCAGCAGCTTGGGGCCGAACTCTGGAAACACCATATATTTT. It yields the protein CASSLGPNSGNTIYF. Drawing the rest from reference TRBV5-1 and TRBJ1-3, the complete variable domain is KAGVTQTPRYLIKTRGQQVTLSCSPISGHRSVSWYQQTPGQGLQFLFEYFSETQRNKGNFPGRFSGRQFSNSRSEMNVSTLELGDSALYLCASSLGPNSGNTIYFGEGSWLTVV.

The CDR3 DNA reads as TGTGCCAGCAGTGAACAGGACAGCACCTTAGCCAAAAACATTCAGTACTTC. Protein: CASSEQDSTLAKNIQYF. This sequence joins TRBV2 and TRBJ2-4; possible D gene TRBD1, 6 bases. Trimming shortened V by 2 bases and J by 0 bases, and 14 bases separated the two germline ends. The CDR3 is 17 residues long. Per germline, CDR1 SNHLY and CDR2 FYNNEI.

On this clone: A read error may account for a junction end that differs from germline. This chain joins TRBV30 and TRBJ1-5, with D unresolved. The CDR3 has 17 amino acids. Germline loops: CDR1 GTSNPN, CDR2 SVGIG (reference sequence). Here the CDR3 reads CAWGAPDSRRGNQPQNF. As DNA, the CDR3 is TGTGCCTGGGGTGCCCCGGACTCCAGAAGAGGCAATCAGCCCCAGAATTTT.